This TCR beta chain was captured by sequencing in a study of blood T cells in healthy people across ages. Isolated PBMCs totaled at least 7 million in each sample. Whole-study results and caveats: When one million T cells were used, diversity estimates were thought to be underestimates. Higher diversity and more naive CD4+ cells were features of long-lived donors, compared to aged donors.

Then a second PCR, running roughly 7 to 11 cycles, was carried out with a sample-barcoded 5' primer and a J-beta primer mix. A template-switch adaptor that had 12 random nucleotides put a tag on each cDNA molecule. TCRdb reanalysed the 5' RACE reads using MiXCR and keeps one entry per CDR3 protein. The sample records about 1.4 million distinct CDR3 sequences, roughly 64% being singletons. The ends were cut back, 4 bases at V and 4 bases at J, with 13 bases in the middle. The CDR3 is made up of 15 amino acids. Germline-derived CDR1 and CDR2 are MGHDK and SYGVNS. Comment on this clonotype: Antigen specificity is unknown.

Input material: blood. The V gene is TRBV25-1, the J gene TRBJ1-4; no reliable D call. The TCR originated in a man between 18 and 29 years old in good health. The CDR3 sequence: CASSGEVRDNEKLFF. The CDR3 DNA is TGTGCCAGCAGTGGGGAAGTCAGAGATAATGAAAAACTGTTTTTT.